The rows below give T cell receptor beta chains drawn from one sample of a study of OX40 agonist ivuxolimab in advanced cancers. Method: immunoSEQ multiplex PCR; TCRdb's copy keeps in-frame clones and lacks some. The table includes about 70,000 clones, 85% to 90% detected once. Sequenced here: CD4+ or CD8+ T cells sorted from blood, sampled in a trial of the OX40 agonist ivuxolimab. Every receptor here comes from an adult with an advanced solid tumor such as melanoma, head and neck, liver or kidney cancer. Both conserved end residues are part of each CDR3. Clone size, where shown, is once, few, many, or a class for clones that have expanded.

clone size: -
J gene: TRBJ1-2
V gene: TRBV5-4
CDR3 protein: CASSLATGGALFGYTF

clone size: -
J gene: TRBJ1-1
V gene: TRBV4-3
CDR3 protein: CASSLTENTEAFF

clone size: -
J gene: TRBJ1-2
V gene: TRBV5-4
CDR3 protein: CASSLGDRRNYGYTF

clone size: -
J gene: TRBJ2-7
V gene: TRBV5-1
CDR3 protein: CASSPDRGYEQYF

clone size: -
J gene: TRBJ2-1
V gene: TRBV6-6
CDR3 protein: CASRLLGTGTPNEQFF

clone size: -
J gene: TRBJ2-2
V gene: TRBV5-1
CDR3 protein: CASRVPGQNTGELFF

clone size: -
J gene: TRBJ2-3
V gene: TRBV18
CDR3 protein: CASSPGLAGRSTDTQYF

clone size: -
J gene: TRBJ2-7
V gene: TRBV2
CDR3 protein: CASSPTYLKREQYF

clone size: once
J gene: TRBJ2-1
V gene: TRBV19
CDR3 protein: CASTGLAGESYNEQFF

clone size: -
J gene: TRBJ1-1
V gene: TRBV2
CDR3 protein: CASSVLGGNTEAFF

clone size: -
J gene: TRBJ1-2
V gene: TRBV4-1
CDR3 protein: CASSQDPGQGAGGYTF

clone size: -
J gene: -
V gene: TRBV7-2
CDR3 protein: CASSTGAYEQYF

clone size: once
J gene: TRBJ2-7
V gene: TRBV4-2
CDR3 protein: CASSQAGTSWGSYEQYF

clone size: -
J gene: TRBJ1-1
V gene: TRBV7-9
CDR3 protein: CASSLQGHTEAFF

clone size: once
J gene: TRBJ2-5
V gene: TRBV27
CDR3 protein: CASSPRDRPEGGETQYF

clone size: -
J gene: TRBJ2-2
V gene: TRBV2
CDR3 protein: CASIDADRYTGELFF

clone size: -
J gene: TRBJ2-2
V gene: TRBV18
CDR3 protein: CASSPRAGEITGELFF

clone size: -
J gene: TRBJ1-3
V gene: TRBV27
CDR3 protein: CASSQFGGLNTIYF

clone size: -
J gene: TRBJ1-4
V gene: TRBV6-6
CDR3 protein: CASSYVDFNEKLFF

clone size: -
J gene: TRBJ2-7
V gene: TRBV4-2
CDR3 protein: CASSQDGGLGEQYF